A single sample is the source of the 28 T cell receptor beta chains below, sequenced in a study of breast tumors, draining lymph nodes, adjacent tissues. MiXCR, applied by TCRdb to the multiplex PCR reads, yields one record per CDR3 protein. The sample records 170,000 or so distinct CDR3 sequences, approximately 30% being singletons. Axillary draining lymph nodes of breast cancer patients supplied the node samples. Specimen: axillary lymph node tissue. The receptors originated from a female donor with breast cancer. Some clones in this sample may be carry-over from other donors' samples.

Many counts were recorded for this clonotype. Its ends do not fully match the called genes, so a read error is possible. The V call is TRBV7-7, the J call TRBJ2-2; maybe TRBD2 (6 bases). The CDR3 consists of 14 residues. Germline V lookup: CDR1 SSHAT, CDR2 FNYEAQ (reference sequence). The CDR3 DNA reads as TGTGCTAGCAGCTGGGGGGAGAACACCGGGGAGCTGTTTTTT. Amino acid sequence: CASSWGENTGELFF.

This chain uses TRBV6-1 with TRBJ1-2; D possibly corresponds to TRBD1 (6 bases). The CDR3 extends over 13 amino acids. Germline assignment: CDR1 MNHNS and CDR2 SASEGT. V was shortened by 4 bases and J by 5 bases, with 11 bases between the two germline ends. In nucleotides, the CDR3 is TGTGCCAGCAGTGCCTCGGGGGCTTATGGCTACACCTTC. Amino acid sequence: CASSASGAYGYTF.

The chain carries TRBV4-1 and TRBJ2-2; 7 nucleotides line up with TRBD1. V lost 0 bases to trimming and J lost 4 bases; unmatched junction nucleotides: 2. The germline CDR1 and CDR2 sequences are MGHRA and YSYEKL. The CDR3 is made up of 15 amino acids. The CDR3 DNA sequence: TGCGCCAGCAGCCAAGATGGGACAGCCACCGGGGAGCTGTTTTTT. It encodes CASSQDGTATGELFF.

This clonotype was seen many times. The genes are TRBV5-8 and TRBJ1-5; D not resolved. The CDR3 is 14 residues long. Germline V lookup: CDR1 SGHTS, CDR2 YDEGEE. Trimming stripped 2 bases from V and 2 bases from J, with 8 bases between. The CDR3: CASSLGMGNQPQHF. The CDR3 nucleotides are TGTGCCAGCAGCTTAGGGATGGGCAATCAGCCCCAGCATTTT.

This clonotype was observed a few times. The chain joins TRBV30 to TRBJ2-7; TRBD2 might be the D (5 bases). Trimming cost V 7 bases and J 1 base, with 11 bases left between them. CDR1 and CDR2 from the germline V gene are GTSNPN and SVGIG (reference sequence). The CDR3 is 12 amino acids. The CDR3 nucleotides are TGTGCCTTCACTAGTTTTTCCTACGAGCAGTACTTC. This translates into CAFTSFSYEQYF. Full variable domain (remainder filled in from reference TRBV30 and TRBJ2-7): SQTIHQWPATLVQPVGSPLSLECTVEGTSNPNLYWYRQAAGRGLQLLFYSVGIGQISSEVPQNLSASRPQDRQFILSSKKLLLSDSGFYLCAFTSFSYEQYFGPGTRLTVT.

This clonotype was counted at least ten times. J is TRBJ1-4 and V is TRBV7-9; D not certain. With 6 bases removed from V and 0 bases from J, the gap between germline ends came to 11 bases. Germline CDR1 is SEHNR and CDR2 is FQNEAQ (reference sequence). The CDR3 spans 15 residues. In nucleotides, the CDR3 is TGTGCCAGCAGTTCAAGCCTAGCAACTAATGAAAAACTGTTTTTT. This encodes CASSSSLATNEKLFF. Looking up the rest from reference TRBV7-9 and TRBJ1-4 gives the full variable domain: DTGVSQNPRHKITKRGQNVTFRCDPISEHNRLYWYRQTLGQGPEFLTYFQNEAQLEKSRLLSDRFSAERPKGSFSTLEIQRTEQGDSAMYLCASSSSLATNEKLFFGSGTQLSVL.

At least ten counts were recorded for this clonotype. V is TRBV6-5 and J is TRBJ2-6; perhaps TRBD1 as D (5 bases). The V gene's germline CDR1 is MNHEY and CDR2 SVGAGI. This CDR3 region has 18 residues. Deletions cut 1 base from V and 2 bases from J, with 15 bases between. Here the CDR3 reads CASSYFGLVGPGANVLTF. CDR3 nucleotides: TGTGCCAGCAGTTACTTCGGTCTCGTGGGGCCTGGGGCCAACGTCCTGACTTTC.

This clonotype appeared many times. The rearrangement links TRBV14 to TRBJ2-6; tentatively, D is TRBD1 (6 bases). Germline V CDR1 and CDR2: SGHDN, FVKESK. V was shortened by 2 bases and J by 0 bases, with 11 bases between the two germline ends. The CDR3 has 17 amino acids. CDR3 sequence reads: CASSQPGVGSGANVLTF. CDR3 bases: TGTGCCAGCAGCCAACCAGGGGTGGGCTCTGGGGCCAACGTCCTGACTTTC.

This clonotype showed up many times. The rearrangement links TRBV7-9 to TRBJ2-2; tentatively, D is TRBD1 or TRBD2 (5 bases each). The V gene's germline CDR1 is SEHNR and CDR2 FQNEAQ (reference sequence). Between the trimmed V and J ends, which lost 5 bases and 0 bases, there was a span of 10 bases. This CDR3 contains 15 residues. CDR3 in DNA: TGTGCCAGCAGCGAAGGGACCTCGAACACCGGGGAGCTGTTTTTT. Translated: CASSEGTSNTGELFF.

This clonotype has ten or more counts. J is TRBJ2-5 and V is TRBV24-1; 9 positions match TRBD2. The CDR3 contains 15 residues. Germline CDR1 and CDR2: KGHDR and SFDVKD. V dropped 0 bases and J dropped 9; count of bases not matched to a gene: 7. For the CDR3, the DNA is TGTGCCACCAGTGATTTGCTCGAAAGCGGGGGGTCCCAGTACTTC. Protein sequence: CATSDLLESGGSQYF.

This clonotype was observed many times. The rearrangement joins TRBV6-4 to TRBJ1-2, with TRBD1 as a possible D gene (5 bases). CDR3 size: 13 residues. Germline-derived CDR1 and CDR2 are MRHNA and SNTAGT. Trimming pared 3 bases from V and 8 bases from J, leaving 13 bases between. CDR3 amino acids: CASSDQGGGGYTF. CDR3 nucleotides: TGTGCCAGCAGTGATCAGGGAGGCGGCGGCTACACCTTC.

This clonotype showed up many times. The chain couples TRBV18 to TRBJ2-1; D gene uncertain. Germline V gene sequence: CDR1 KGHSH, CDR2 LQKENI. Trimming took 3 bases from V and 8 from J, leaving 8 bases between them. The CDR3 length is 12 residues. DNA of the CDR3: TGTGCCAGCTCACCCCCGACGGATGAGCAGTTCTTC. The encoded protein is CASSPPTDEQFF.

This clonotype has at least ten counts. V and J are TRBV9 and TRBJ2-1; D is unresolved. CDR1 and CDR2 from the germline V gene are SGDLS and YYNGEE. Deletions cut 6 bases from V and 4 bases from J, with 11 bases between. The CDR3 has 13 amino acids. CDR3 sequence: CASILEEYNEQFF. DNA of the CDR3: TGTGCCAGCATCCTAGAGGAATACAATGAGCAGTTCTTC.

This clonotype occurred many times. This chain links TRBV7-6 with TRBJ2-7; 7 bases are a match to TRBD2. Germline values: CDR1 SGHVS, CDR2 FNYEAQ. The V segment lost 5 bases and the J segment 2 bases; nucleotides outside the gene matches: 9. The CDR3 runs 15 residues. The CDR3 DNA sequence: TGTGCCAGCAGCCCCGGACTAGAGGCTACCTACGAGCAGTACTTC. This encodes CASSPGLEATYEQYF. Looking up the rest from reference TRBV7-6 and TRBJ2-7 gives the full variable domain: GAGVSQSPRYKVTKRGQDVALRCDPISGHVSLYWYRQALGQGPEFLTYFNYEAQQDKSGLPNDRFSAERPEGSISTLTIQRTEQRDSAMYRCASSPGLEATYEQYFGPGTRLTVT.

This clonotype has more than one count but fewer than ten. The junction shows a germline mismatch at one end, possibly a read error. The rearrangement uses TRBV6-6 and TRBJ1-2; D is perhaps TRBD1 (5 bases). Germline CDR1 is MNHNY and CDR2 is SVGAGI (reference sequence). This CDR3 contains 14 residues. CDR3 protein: CASSHSRDSYGYTF. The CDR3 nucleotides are TGTGCCAGCAGTCACTCCCGCGACAGCTATGGCTACACCTTC.

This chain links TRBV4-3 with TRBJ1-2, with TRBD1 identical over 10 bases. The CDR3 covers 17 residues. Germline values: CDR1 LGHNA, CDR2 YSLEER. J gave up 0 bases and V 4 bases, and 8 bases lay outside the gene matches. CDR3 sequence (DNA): TGCGCCAGCAGCCTTTCACCAGGACAGGGGGCTAACTATGGCTACACCTTC. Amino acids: CASSLSPGQGANYGYTF.

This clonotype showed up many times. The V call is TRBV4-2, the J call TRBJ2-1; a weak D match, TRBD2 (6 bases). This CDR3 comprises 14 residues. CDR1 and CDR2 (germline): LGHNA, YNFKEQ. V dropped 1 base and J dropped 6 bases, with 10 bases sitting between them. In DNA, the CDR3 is TGTGCCAGCAGCCAAGGACTAGTCTCCAATGAGCAGTTCTTC. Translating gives CASSQGLVSNEQFF.

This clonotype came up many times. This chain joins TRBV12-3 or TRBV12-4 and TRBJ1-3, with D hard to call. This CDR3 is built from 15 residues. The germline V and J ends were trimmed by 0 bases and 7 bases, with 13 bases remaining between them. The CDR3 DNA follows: TGTGCCAGCAGTTTAGCCCGGGCCCTTAGGAACACCATATATTTT. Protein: CASSLARALRNTIYF.

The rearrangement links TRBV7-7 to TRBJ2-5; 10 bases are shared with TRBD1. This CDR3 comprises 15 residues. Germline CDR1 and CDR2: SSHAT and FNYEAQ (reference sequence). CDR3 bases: TGTGCTATACAAACCGGGACAGGGGTTGAGGAGACCCAGTACTTC. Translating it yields CAIQTGTGVEETQYF.

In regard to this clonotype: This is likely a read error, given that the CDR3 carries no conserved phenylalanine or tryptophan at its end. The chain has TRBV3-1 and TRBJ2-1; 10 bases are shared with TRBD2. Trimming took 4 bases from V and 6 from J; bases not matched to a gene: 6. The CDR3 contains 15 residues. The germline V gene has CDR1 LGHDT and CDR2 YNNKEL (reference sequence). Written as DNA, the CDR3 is TGTGCCAGCAGCCCCGGGACTAGCGATCTCAATGAGCAGTTCCTC. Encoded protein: CASSPGTSDLNEQFL.

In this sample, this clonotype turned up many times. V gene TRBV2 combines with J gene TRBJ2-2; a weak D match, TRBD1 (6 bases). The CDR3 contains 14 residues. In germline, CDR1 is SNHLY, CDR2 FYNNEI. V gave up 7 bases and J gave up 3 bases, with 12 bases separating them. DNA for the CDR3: TGTGCCAGCAACCCAGGGGATGACACCGGGGAGCTGTTTTTT. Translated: CASNPGDDTGELFF.

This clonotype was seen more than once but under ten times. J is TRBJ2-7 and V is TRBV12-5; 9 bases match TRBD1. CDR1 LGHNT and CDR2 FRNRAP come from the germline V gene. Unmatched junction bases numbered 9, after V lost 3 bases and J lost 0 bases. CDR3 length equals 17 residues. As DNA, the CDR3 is TGTGCTAGTGGTTTCGCCTCCGGGACAGGGAGCTCCTACGAGCAGTACTTC. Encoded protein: CASGFASGTGSSYEQYF.

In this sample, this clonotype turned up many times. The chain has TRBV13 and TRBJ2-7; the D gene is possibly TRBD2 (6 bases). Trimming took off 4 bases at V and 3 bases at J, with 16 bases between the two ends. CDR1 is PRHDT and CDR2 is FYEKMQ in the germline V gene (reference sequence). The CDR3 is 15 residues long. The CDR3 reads CASSSGPREYYEQYF. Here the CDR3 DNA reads TGTGCCAGCAGCTCCGGGCCTCGGGAGTACTACGAGCAGTACTTC.

This CDR3 is CAKAANLYEQYF. The DNA of the CDR3 is TGTGCTAAGGCGGCGAACCTGTACGAGCAGTACTTC. V and J are TRBV9 and TRBJ2-7, with D uncertain. The CDR3 is 12 amino acids. The germline CDR1 and CDR2 sequences are SGDLS and YYNGEE. The full variable domain, rest sourced from reference TRBV9 and TRBJ2-7, is DSGVTQTPKHLITATGQRVTLRCSPRSGDLSVYWYQQSLDQGLQFLIQYYNGEERAKGNILERFSAQQFPDLHSELNLSSLELGDSALYFCAKAANLYEQYFGPGTRLTVT.

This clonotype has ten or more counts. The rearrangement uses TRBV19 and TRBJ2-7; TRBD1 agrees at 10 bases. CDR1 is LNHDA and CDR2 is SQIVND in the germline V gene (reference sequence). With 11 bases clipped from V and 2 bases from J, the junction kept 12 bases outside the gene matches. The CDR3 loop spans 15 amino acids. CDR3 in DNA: TGTGCCTCTAAGCGGGACAGGGGTCCAACCTACGAGCAGTACTTC. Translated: CASKRDRGPTYEQYF.

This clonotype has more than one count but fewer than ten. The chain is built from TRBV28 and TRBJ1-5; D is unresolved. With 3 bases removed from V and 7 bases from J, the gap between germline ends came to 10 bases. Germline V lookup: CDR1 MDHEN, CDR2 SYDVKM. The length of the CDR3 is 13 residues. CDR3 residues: CASSLGSSQPQHF. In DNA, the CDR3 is TGTGCCAGCAGTTTGGGTAGTTCCCAGCCCCAGCATTTT.

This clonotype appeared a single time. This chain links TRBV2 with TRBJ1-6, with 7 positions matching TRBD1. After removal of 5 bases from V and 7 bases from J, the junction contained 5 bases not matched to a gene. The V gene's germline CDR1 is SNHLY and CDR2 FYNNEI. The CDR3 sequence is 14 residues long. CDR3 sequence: CASSPQTGNSPLHF. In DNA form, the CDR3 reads TGTGCCAGCAGTCCGCAGACAGGGAATTCACCCCTCCACTTT.

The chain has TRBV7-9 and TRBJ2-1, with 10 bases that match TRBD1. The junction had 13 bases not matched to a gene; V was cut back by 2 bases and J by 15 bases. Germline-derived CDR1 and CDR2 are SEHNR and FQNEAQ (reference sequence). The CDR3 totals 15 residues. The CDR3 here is CASSLRGQGTKGRFF. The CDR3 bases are TGTGCCAGCAGCTTAAGGGGACAGGGGACCAAAGGGCGGTTCTTC.